This TCR beta chain was sequenced during a study of blood T cell repertoires in COVID-19. The protocol was immunoSEQ multiplex PCR, while the TCRdb copy is restricted to in-frame clones and leaves out a portion. The sample yields approximately 99,000 clones, 55% to 75% seen once. Germline-derived CDR1 and CDR2 are SGDLS and YYNGEE. The V gene lost 6 bases and the J gene lost 0 bases, with 9 bases spanning the gap. This CDR3 has 14 amino acids. The material sequenced was peripheral blood. The sequence was collected from a woman between 40 and 55 years old with acute or convalescent COVID-19. This chain joins TRBV9 and TRBJ2-2; D is ambiguous. The CDR3 spells CASTYESNTGELFF. The CDR3 DNA is TGTGCCAGCACCTATGAATCGAACACCGGGGAGCTGTTTTTT. Variable domain in full (rest from reference TRBV9 and TRBJ2-2): DSGVTQTPKHLITATGQRVTLRCSPRSGDLSVYWYQQSLDQGLQFLIQYYNGEERAKGNILERFSAQQFPDLHSELNLSSLELGDSALYFCASTYESNTGELFFGEGSRLTVL.